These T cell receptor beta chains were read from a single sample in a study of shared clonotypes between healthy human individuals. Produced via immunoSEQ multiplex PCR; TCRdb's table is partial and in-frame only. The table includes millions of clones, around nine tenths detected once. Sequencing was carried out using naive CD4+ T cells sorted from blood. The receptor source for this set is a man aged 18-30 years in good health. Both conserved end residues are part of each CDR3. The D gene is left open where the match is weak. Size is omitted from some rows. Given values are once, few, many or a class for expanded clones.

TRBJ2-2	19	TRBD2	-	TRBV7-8	CASSSVLGLAGGVPGELFF	TGTGCCAGCAGCTCAGTTCTGGGACTAGCGGGAGGTGTTCCCGGGGAGCTGTTTTTT
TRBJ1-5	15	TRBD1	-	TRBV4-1	CASSQTGQSNQPQHF	TGCGCCAGCAGCCAGACGGGACAGAGCAATCAGCCCCAGCATTTT
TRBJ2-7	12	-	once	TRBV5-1	CASNPDRSEQYF	TGCGCCAGTAACCCCGACAGGAGCGAGCAGTACTTC
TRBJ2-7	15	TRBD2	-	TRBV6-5	CASSQGLAGLYEQYF	TGTGCCAGCAGTCAGGGACTAGCGGGGCTCTACGAGCAGTACTTC
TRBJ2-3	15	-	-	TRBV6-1	CASMAPRPSTDTQYF	TGTGCCAGCATGGCCCCACGGCCGAGCACAGATACGCAGTATTTT
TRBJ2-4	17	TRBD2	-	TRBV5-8	CASSLGIAGGAKNIQYF	TGTGCCAGCAGCTTGGGGATAGCGGGGGGTGCCAAAAACATTCAGTACTTC
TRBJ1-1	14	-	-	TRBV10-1	CASSETQGNTEAFF	TGCGCCAGCAGTGAGACACAGGGGAACACTGAAGCTTTCTTT
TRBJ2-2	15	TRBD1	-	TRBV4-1	CASSNRGLNTGELFF	TGCGCCAGCTCCAACAGGGGGTTGAACACCGGGGAGCTGTTTTTT
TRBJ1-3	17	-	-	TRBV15	CATSRTGTGLSGNTIYF	TGTGCCACCAGCAGGACCGGGACGGGACTCTCTGGAAACACCATATATTTT
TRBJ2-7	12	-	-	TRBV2	CAGSGSTYEQYF	TGTGCCGGAAGTGGCAGTACCTACGAGCAGTACTTC
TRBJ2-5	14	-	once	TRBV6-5	CASSSGGNQETQYF	TGTGCCAGCAGTTCCGGGGGAAACCAAGAGACCCAGTACTTC
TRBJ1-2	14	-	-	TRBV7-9	CASSLGGVDYGYTF	TGTGCCAGCAGCTTAGGAGGGGTAGACTATGGCTACACCTTC
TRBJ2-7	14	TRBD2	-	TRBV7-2	CASSLGRGAYEQYF	TGTGCCAGCAGCTTGGGTCGGGGGGCCTACGAGCAGTACTTC
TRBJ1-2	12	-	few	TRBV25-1	CASSQTGYGYTF	TGTGCCAGCAGCCAGACAGGCTATGGCTACACCTTC
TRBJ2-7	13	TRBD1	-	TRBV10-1	CASRMGQGGKQYF	TGCGCCAGCCGGATGGGACAGGGCGGGAAGCAGTACTTC
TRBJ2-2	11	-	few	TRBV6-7	CASNPTGELFF	TGTGCCAGCAACCCCACCGGGGAGCTGTTTTTT
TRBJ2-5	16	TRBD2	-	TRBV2	CASSEASGSGQETQYF	TGTGCCAGCAGTGAGGCTAGCGGGAGCGGGCAAGAGACCCAGTACTTC
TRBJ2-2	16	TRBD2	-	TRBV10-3	CAISDPGLVSTGELFF	TGTGCCATCAGTGACCCGGGACTAGTCTCCACCGGGGAGCTGTTTTTT
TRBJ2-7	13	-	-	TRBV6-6	CASSDSGPYEQYF	TGTGCCAGCAGTGATAGCGGTCCCTACGAGCAGTACTTC
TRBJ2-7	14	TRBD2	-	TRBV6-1	CASSEGLAGDPQYF	TGTGCCAGCAGTGAGGGACTAGCGGGGGACCCCCAGTACTTC
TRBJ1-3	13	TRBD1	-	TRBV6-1	CASSADRANTIYF	TGTGCCAGCAGCGCAGACAGGGCAAACACCATATATTTT
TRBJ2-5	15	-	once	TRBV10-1	CASSDTTGFQETQYF	TGCGCCAGCAGTGACACAACCGGCTTTCAAGAGACCCAGTACTTC
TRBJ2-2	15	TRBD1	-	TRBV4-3	CASSPRATGPGELFF	TGCGCCAGCAGCCCGAGAGCGACAGGGCCCGGGGAGCTGTTTTTT
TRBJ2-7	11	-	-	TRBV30	CAWVNKYEQYF	TGTGCCTGGGTTAACAAGTACGAGCAGTACTTC
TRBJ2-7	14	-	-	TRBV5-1	CASSLASIAYEQYF	TGCGCCAGCAGCTTGGCTAGCATTGCCTACGAGCAGTACTTC
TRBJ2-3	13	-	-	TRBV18	CASSALALDTQYF	TGTGCCAGCTCGGCCCTAGCGCTGGATACGCAGTATTTT
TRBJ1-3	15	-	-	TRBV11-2	CASSLDGNAGNTIYF	TGTGCCAGCAGCTTAGACGGGAACGCGGGAAACACCATATATTTT
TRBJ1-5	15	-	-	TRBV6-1	CASSAAVVGNQPQHF	TGTGCCAGCAGTGCAGCGGTGGTTGGCAATCAGCCCCAGCATTTT
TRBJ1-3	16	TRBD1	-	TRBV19	CASKQDRGVPGNTIYF	TGTGCCAGTAAGCAGGACAGGGGAGTGCCCGGAAACACCATATATTTT
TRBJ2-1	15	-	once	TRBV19	CASSILGGSYNEQFF	TGTGCCAGTAGTATTCTCGGGGGCTCCTACAATGAGCAGTTCTTC
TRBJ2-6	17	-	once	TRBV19	CASSLHSLISGANVLTF	TGTGCCAGTAGTCTTCACTCACTAATCTCTGGGGCCAACGTCCTGACTTTC
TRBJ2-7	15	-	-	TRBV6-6	CASTVRGEGQYEQYF	TGTGCCAGCACCGTTAGGGGGGAGGGCCAATACGAGCAGTACTTC
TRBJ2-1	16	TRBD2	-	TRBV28	CASSSPSGLVLDEQFF	TGTGCCAGCAGTTCCCCTAGCGGGCTCGTTCTGGATGAGCAGTTCTTC
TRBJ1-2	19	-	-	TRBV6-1	CASSALPGLDLDGNYGYTF	TGTGCCAGCAGTGCCCTTCCGGGACTCGACTTGGATGGTAACTATGGCTACACCTTC
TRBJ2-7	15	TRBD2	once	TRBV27	CASRLGLAGTYEQYF	TGTGCCAGCAGACTGGGACTAGCGGGAACTTACGAGCAGTACTTC
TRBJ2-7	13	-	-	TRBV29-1	CSVEDHRGLEQYF	TGCAGCGTTGAAGATCACCGGGGGCTTGAGCAGTACTTC
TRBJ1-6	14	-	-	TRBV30	CAWTQASYNSPLHF	TGTGCCTGGACCCAGGCTTCCTATAATTCACCCCTCCACTTT
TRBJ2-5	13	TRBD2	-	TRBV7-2	CASSLWGGETQYF	TGTGCCAGCAGCTTATGGGGGGGAGAGACCCAGTACTTC
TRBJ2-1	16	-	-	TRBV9	CASSAIGASSYNEQFF	TGTGCCAGCAGCGCCATAGGGGCCAGCTCCTACAATGAGCAGTTCTTC
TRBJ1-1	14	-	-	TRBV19	CASSIGGGNTEAFF	TGTGCCAGTAGTATCGGGGGCGGGAACACTGAAGCTTTCTTT
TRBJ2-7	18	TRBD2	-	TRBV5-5	CASSSGIPGLAGYYEQYF	TGTGCCAGCAGCTCCGGAATCCCCGGCCTAGCGGGATATTACGAGCAGTACTTC
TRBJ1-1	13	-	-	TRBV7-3	CASSLSGNTEAFF	TGTGCCAGCAGCTTAAGCGGAAACACTGAAGCTTTCTTT
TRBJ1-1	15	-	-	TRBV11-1	CASSLGRGRFSEAFF	TGTGCCAGCAGCTTAGGACGAGGAAGGTTTTCTGAAGCTTTCTTT
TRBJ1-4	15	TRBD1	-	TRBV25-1	CASSVPGQGPEKLFF	TGTGCCAGCAGTGTTCCGGGACAGGGCCCTGAAAAACTGTTTTTT
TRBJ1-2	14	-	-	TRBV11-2	CASSLDRTAYGYTF	TGTGCCAGCAGCTTAGATAGGACAGCGTATGGCTACACCTTC
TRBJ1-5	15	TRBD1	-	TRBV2	CASREGQPVGQPQHF	TGTGCCAGCAGAGAGGGACAGCCGGTGGGACAGCCCCAGCATTTT